This T cell receptor beta chain was sequenced for a study of OX40 agonist ivuxolimab in advanced cancers. The overall study: Partial responses were achieved by three patients: one hepatocellular carcinoma, two cutaneous melanoma.

V lost 5 bases to trimming and J lost 5 bases, with 12 bases between them. Per germline, CDR1 SEHNR and CDR2 FQNEAQ (reference sequence). CDR3 size: 13 residues. Only in-frame clones appear in the TCRdb table, and some are missing; sequencing was by immunoSEQ multiplex PCR. The table has approximately 64,000 clones, 85% seen once. Findings and limits, study-wide: There were, on average, more expanded clones in CD8+ T cells than in CD4+.

A word on this clone: The target antigen is unknown.

The chain combines TRBV7-9 with TRBJ2-5; the D gene is possibly TRBD2 (6 bases). This material consisted of CD4+ or CD8+ T cells sorted from blood, taken in a trial of the OX40 agonist ivuxolimab. The clonotype originates from an adult with an advanced solid tumor such as melanoma, head and neck, liver or kidney cancer. CDR3 amino acids: CASSPGGGETQYF. The CDR3 nucleotides read TGTGCCAGCAGCCCAGGTGGGGGGGAGACCCAGTACTTC.